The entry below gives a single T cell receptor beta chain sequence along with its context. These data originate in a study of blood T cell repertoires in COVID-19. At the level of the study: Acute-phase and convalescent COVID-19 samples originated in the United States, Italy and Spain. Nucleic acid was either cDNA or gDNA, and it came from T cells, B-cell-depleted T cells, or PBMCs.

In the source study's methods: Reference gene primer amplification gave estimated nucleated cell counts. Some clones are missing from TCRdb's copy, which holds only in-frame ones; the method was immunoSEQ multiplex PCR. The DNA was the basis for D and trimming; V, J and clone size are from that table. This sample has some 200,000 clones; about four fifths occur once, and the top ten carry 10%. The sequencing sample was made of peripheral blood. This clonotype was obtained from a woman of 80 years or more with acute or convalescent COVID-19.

The DNA of the CDR3 is TGTGCCAGCAGTGCGGGGGGGCCGAACACTGAAGCTTTCTTT. It codes for CASSAGGPNTEAFF. The V and J genes are TRBV2 and TRBJ1-1; perhaps TRBD1 as D (6 bases). The germline V gene encodes CDR1 SNHLY and CDR2 FYNNEI. Deletions cut 4 bases from V and 1 base from J, with 10 bases between. This CDR3 is 14 amino acids long.